The clone carrying this TCR beta chain was detected only a few times. Its cognate antigen is unknown. The record originates from a study of early T cells in non-severe SARS-CoV-2 infection. Across the study: Sequencing of bulk RNA from unsorted whole blood was done, without chain pairing.

The CDR3 runs to 14 residues. Germline V gives CDR1 WSHSY, CDR2 SAAADI. V was clipped by 3 bases and J by 7 bases, with 16 bases between them. Study-level results: Reliance on VDJdb matching favored anti-spike CD8 responses; private and CD4 specificities were missed.

Separate cDNA molecules each had unique molecular identifiers attached to them. TCRdb called the 5' RACE reads again in MiXCR, with one record for every CDR3 protein. The table has about 60,000 distinct CDR3 sequences, around 5.6% seen once. The receptor's source is an adult who was a healthcare worker with PCR-confirmed SARS-CoV-2 infection or an uninfected control (not recorded which). This chain connects TRBV10-2 to TRBJ2-7; D is possibly TRBD2 (6 bases). The sequenced material came from whole blood. The CDR3 sequence: CASSDGRGEWEQYF. The CDR3 nucleotides are TGCGCCAGCAGTGATGGGCGGGGTGAATGGGAGCAGTACTTC.